This note documents a single T cell receptor beta chain sequence. What it recognizes is unknown. The repertoire was sequenced with immunoSEQ multiplex PCR; TCRdb's copy has only in-frame clones and lacks some. In the table there are fewer than 150,000 clones, about 88% of which are singletons. V was pared by 3 bases and J by 2 bases, with 8 bases between. Per germline, CDR1 KGHSH and CDR2 LQKENI. The CDR3 runs to 14 residues. These data are taken from a study of T cell responses to AZD1222 COVID-19 vaccine. Overall study findings and caveats: Breadth and depth of Spike-specific TCRs rose after two AZD1222 doses. Targets within unmutated variant regions were reportedly found for nearly half of spike-specific TCRs. Sampled repertoires all dated from after the peak T cell response. It should be noted that donors were predominantly white British and more often female, and clonal diversity was possibly underestimated.

The TCR sequence derives from an adult who received the AZD1222 COVID-19 vaccine. The specimen was peripheral blood, collected 28 days after the second AZD1222 dose. V usage is TRBV18 and J usage is TRBJ1-5; D gene uncertain. The CDR3 DNA follows: TGTGCCAGCTCACCTGGGCAGGGCAATCAGCCCCAGCATTTT. Amino acids: CASSPGQGNQPQHF.